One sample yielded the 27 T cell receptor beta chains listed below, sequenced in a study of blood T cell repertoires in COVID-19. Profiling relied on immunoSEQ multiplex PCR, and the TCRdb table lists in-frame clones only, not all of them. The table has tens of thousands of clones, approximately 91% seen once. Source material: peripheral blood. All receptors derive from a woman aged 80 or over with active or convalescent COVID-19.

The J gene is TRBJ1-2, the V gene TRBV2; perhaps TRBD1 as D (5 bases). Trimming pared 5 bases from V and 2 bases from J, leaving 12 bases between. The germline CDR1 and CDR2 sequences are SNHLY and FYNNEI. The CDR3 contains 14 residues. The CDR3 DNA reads TGTGCCAGCAGTACAAATACAGGAAACTATGGCTACACCTTC. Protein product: CASSTNTGNYGYTF.

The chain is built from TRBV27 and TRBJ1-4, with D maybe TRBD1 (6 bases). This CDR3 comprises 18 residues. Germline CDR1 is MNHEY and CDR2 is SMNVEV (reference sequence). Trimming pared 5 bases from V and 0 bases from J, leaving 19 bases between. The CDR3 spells CASSAGQSYVATNEKLFF. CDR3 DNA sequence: TGTGCCAGCAGTGCCGGACAGAGCTATGTGGCAACTAATGAAAAACTGTTTTTT.

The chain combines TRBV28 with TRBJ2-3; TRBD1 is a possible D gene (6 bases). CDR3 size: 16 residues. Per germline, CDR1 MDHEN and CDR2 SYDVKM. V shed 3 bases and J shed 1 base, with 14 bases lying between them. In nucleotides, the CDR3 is TGTGCCAGCAGTTTTTTCGGCAGGGGTGGCACAGATACGCAGTATTTT. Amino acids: CASSFFGRGGTDTQYF.

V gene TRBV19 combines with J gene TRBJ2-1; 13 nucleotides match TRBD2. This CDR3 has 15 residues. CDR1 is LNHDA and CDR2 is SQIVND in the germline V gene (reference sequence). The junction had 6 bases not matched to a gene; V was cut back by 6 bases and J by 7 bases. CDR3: CASSPGTSGANEQFF. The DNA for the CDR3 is TGTGCCAGTAGCCCCGGGACTAGCGGGGCTAATGAGCAGTTCTTC. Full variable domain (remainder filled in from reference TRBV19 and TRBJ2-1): DGGITQSPKYLFRKEGQNVTLSCEQNLNHDAMYWYRQDPGQGLRLIYYSQIVNDFQKGDIAEGYSVSREKKESFPLTVTSAQKNPTAFYLCASSPGTSGANEQFFGPGTRLTVL.

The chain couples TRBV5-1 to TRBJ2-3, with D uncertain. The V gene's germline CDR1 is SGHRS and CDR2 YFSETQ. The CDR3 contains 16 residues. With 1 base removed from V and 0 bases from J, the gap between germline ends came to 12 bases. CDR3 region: CASSLRAETSTDTQYF. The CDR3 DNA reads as TGCGCCAGCAGCTTGAGAGCAGAGACAAGCACAGATACGCAGTATTTT.

The CDR3 is CASSFRDRAGANVLTF. Written as DNA, the CDR3 is TGTGCCAGCAGTTTCCGGGACAGGGCTGGGGCCAACGTCCTGACTTTC. The V and J genes are TRBV28 and TRBJ2-6; 9 positions agree with TRBD1. Germline V CDR1 and CDR2: MDHEN, SYDVKM. The CDR3 loop spans 16 amino acids. J lost 2 bases, V lost 3 bases, and 2 bases had no gene match.

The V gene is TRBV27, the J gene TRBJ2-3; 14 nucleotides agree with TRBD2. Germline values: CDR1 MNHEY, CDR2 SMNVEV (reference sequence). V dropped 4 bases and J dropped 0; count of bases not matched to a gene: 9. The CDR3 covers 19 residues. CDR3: CASSSLLGTSGGSTDTQYF. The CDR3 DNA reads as TGTGCCAGCAGTTCCCTACTCGGGACTAGCGGGGGAAGCACAGATACGCAGTATTTT.

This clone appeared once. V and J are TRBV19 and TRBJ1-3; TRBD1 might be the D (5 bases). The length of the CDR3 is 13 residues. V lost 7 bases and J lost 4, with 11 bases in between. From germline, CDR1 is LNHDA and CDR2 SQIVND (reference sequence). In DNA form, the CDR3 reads TGTGCCAGTACTACAGGATGGGGAAACACCATATATTTT. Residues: CASTTGWGNTIYF.

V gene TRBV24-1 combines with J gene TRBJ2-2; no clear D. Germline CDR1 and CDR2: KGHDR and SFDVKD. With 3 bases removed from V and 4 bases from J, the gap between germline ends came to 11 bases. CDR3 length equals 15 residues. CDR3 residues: CATSDPRFGTGELFF. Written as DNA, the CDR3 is TGTGCCACCAGTGATCCACGATTCGGCACCGGGGAGCTGTTTTTT.

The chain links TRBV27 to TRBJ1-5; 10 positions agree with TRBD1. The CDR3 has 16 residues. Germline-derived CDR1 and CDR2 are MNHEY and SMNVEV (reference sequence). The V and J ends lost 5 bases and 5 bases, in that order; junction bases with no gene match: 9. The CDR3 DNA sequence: TGTGCCAGCAGTCCCTTAGACAGGGGGCTTTATCAGCCCCAGCATTTT. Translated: CASSPLDRGLYQPQHF.

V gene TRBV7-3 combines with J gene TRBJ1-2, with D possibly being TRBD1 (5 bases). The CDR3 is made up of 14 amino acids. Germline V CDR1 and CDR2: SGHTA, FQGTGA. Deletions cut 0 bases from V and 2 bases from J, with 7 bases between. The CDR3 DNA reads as TGTGCCAGCAGCTTAACTCCAGGGAACTATGGCTACACCTTC. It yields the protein CASSLTPGNYGYTF.

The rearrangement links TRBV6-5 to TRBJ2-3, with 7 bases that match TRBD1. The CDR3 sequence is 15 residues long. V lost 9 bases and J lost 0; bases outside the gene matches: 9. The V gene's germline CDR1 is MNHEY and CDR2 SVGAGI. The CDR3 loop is CARTGRSTSTDTQYF. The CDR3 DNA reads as TGTGCCAGGACAGGGCGGTCCACTAGCACAGATACGCAGTATTTT.

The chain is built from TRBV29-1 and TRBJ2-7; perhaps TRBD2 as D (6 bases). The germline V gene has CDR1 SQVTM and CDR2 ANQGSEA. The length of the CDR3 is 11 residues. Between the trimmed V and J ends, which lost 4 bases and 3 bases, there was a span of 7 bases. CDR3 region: CSVGGVYEQYF. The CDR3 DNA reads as TGCAGCGTTGGGGGGGTCTACGAGCAGTACTTC.

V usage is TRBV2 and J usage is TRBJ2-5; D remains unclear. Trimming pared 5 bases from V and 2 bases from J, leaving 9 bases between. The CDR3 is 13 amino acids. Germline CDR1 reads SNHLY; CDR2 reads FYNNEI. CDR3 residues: CASSSARQETQYF. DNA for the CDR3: TGTGCCAGCAGTTCGGCCAGGCAAGAGACCCAGTACTTC. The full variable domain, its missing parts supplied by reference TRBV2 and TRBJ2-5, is EPEVTQTPSHQVTQMGQEVILRCVPISNHLYFYWYRQILGQKVEFLVSFYNNEISEKSEIFDDQFSVERPDGSNFTLKIRSTKLEDSAMYFCASSSARQETQYFGPGTRLLVL.

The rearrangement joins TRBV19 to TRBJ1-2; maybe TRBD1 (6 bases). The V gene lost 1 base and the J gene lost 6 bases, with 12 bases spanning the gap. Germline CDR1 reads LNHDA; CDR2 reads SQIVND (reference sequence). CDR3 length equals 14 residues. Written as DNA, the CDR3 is TGTGCCAGTAGTATAGGGTCAGGGGTCGATGGCTACACCTTC. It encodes CASSIGSGVDGYTF.

CDR3 loop: CSALTLNTQYF. Here the CDR3 DNA reads TGCAGCGCCCTAACTCTCAATACGCAGTATTTT. The rearrangement links TRBV29-1 to TRBJ2-3; D remains unclear. CDR3 length: 11 amino acids. Germline CDR1 reads SQVTM; CDR2 reads ANQGSEA. V shed 7 bases and J shed 7 bases, with 12 bases lying between them.

The CDR3 DNA reads TGCGCCAGCAGCCCCATGAGTCGGTTAGCCTCAGCCAACACAGATACGCAGTATTTT. This codes for CASSPMSRLASANTDTQYF. The chain has TRBV5-1 and TRBJ2-3; D is unclear. Deletions cut 4 bases from V and 2 bases from J, with 26 bases between. The V gene's germline CDR1 is SGHRS and CDR2 YFSETQ. This CDR3 contains 19 residues.

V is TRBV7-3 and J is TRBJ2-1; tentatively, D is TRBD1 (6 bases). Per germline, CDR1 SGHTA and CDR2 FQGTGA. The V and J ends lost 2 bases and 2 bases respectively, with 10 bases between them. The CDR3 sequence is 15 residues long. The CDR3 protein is CASSLQGNTYNEQFF. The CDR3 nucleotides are TGTGCCAGCAGCTTACAGGGGAACACCTACAATGAGCAGTTCTTC. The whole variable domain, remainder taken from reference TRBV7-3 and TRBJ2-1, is GAGVSQTPSNKVTEKGKYVELRCDPISGHTALYWYRQSLGQGPEFLIYFQGTGAADDSGLPNDRFFAVRPEGSVSTLKIQRTERGDSAVYLCASSLQGNTYNEQFFGPGTRLTVL.

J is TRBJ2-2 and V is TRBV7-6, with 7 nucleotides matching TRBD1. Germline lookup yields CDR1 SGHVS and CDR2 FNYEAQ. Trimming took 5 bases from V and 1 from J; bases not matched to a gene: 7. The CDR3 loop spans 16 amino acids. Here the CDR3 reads CASSRQGMENTGELFF. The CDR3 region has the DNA TGTGCCAGCAGCCGACAGGGAATGGAGAACACCGGGGAGCTGTTTTTT.

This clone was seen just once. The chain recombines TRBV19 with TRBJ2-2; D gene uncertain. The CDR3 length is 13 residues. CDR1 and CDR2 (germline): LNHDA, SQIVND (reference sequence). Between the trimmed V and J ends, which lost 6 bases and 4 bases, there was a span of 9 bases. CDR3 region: CASRARSTGELFF. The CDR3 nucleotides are TGTGCCAGTAGGGCTAGGTCCACCGGGGAGCTGTTTTTT.

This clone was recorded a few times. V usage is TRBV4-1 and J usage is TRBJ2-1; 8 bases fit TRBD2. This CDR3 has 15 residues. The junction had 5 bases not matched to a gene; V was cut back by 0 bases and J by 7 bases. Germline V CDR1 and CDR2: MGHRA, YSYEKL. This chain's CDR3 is CASSQDPGGLNEQFF. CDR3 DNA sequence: TGCGCCAGCAGCCAAGATCCGGGAGGGTTGAATGAGCAGTTCTTC.

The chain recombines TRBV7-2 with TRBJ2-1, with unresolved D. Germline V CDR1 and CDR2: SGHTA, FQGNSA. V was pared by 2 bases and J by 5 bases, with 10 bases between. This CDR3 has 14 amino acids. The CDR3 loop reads CASSLFGGNNEQFF. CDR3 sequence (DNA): TGTGCCAGCAGCTTATTTGGCGGCAACAATGAGCAGTTCTTC.

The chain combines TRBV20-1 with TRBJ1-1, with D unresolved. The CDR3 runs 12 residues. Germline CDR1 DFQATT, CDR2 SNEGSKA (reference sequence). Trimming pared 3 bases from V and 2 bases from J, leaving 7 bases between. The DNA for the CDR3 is TGCAGTGCTAGTCGGGGTAACACTGAAGCTTTCTTT. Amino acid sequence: CSASRGNTEAFF.

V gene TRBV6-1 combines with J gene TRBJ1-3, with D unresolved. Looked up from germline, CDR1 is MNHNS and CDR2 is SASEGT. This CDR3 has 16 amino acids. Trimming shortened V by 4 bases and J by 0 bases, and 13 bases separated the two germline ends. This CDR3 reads CASSASKTSSGNTIYF. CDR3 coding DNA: TGTGCCAGCAGTGCCTCCAAGACAAGCTCTGGAAACACCATATATTTT.

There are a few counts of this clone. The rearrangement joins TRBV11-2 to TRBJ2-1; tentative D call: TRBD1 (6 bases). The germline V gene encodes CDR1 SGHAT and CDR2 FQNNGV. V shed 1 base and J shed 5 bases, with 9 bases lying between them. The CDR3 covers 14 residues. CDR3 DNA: TGTGCCAGCAGCTTAGGCCGGACAGACAATGAGCAGTTCTTC. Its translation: CASSLGRTDNEQFF.

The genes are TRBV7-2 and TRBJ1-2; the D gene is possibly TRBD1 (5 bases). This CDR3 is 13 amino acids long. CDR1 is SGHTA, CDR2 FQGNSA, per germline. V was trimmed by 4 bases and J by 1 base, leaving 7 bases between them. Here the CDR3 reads CASSSQVNYGYTF. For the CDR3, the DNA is TGTGCCAGCAGCTCACAGGTTAACTATGGCTACACCTTC.

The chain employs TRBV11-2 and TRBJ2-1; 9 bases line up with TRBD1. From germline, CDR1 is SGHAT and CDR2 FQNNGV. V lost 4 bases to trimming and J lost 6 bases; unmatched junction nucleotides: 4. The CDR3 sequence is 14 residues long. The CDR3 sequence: CASSWDRVVNEQFF. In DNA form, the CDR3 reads TGTGCCAGCAGCTGGGACAGGGTAGTCAATGAGCAGTTCTTC.